What follows are 8 T cell receptor beta chains derived from one specimen sequenced in a study of post-analysis software for immune sequencing data. What these receptors recognize is not known. Unique molecular identifiers had been added to the TCR beta cDNA libraries. TCRdb fed the PCR reads into MiXCR, producing one record per CDR3 protein. The top ten clones hold 1.5% to 2% of a sample with 450,000 to 650,000 distinct CDR3 sequences, 44% of them seen once. Study-level points and caveats: Five or six TRBV segments appeared more often in patients than in controls, and TRBV5-6, TRBV5-1 and TRBV20-1 were among these.

Sequenced material: blood. The receptor set was obtained from a girl aged 10-17 years with multiple sclerosis.

The chain is built from TRBV7-8 and TRBJ2-5, with 7 positions matching TRBD1. Germline loops: CDR1 SGHVS, CDR2 FQNEAQ. The CDR3 is made up of 14 amino acids. V shed 6 bases, J shed 2 bases, and the junction held 6 bases outside the gene matches. The CDR3 DNA sequence: TGTGCCAGCAGACAGGGGACAGCTCAAGAGACCCAGTACTTC. This encodes CASRQGTAQETQYF. The full variable domain, completed using reference TRBV7-8 and TRBJ2-5, is GAGVSQSPRYKVAKRGQDVALRCDPISGHVSLFWYQQALGQGPEFLTYFQNEAQLDKSGLPSDRFFAERPEGSVSTLKIQRTQQEDSAVYLCASRQGTAQETQYFGPGTRLLVL.

The J gene is TRBJ1-4, the V gene TRBV5-1, with D perhaps TRBD1 (5 bases). Trimming pared 4 bases from V and 10 bases from J, leaving 20 bases between. Germline CDR1 is SGHRS and CDR2 is YFSETQ. This CDR3 comprises 15 residues. This CDR3 reads CASSVGTSVMRKLFF. The CDR3 DNA is TGCGCCAGCAGCGTGGGGACGTCAGTGATGAGAAAACTGTTTTTT.

The V gene is TRBV5-1, the J gene TRBJ1-2, with a weak D call TRBD1 (6 bases). V lost 4 bases, J lost 7 bases, and 14 bases lay in between. The CDR3 loop spans 13 amino acids. The germline V gene encodes CDR1 SGHRS and CDR2 YFSETQ. CDR3 in amino acids: CASSPGTSGGYTF. Here the CDR3 DNA reads TGCGCCAGCAGCCCCGGGACATCCGGTGGCTACACCTTC. Filled out from reference TRBV5-1 and TRBJ1-2, the complete variable domain reads KAGVTQTPRYLIKTRGQQVTLSCSPISGHRSVSWYQQTPGQGLQFLFEYFSETQRNKGNFPGRFSGRQFSNSRSEMNVSTLELGDSALYLCASSPGTSGGYTFGSGTRLTVV.

The J gene is TRBJ2-1, the V gene TRBV7-9; 12 bases agree with TRBD2. This CDR3 has 15 amino acids. The germline gives CDR1 SEHNR, CDR2 FQNEAQ (reference sequence). The V and J ends lost 4 bases and 8 bases, in that order; junction bases with no gene match: 6. Here the CDR3 reads CASSSPSGGAYEQFF. The CDR3 DNA is TGTGCCAGCAGCTCTCCTAGCGGGGGGGCATATGAGCAGTTCTTC.

The genes are TRBV12-3 or TRBV12-4 and TRBJ2-7, with 9 nucleotides matching TRBD2. The V gene end was trimmed by 4 bases and the J gene end by 4 bases; junction bases not matched to a gene: 8. The CDR3 is 15 amino acids. The CDR3 reads CASSWGLAFPYEQYF. The CDR3 DNA follows: TGTGCCAGCAGTTGGGGACTAGCTTTCCCATACGAGCAGTACTTC.

J is TRBJ1-2 and V is TRBV6-1; D is ambiguous. Trimming removed 2 bases at V and 8 bases at J, with 6 bases between. This CDR3 is built from 11 residues. The germline gives CDR1 MNHNS, CDR2 SASEGT. DNA for the CDR3: TGTGCCAGCAGTGAAAGCGGGGGCTACACCTTC. Translating it yields CASSESGGYTF.

This clonotype was seen a few times. The V call is TRBV6-5, the J call TRBJ2-1; 12 bases align to TRBD2. Germline CDR1 MNHEY, CDR2 SVGAGI. The CDR3 runs to 18 residues. The junction had 10 bases not matched to a gene; V was cut back by 2 bases and J by 5 bases. This chain's CDR3 is CASSYQILAGGPNNEQFF. The CDR3 DNA reads as TGTGCCAGCAGTTACCAAATTCTAGCGGGAGGGCCAAACAATGAGCAGTTCTTC.

V and J are TRBV5-1 and TRBJ2-1; 7 nucleotides line up with TRBD2. V was clipped by 4 bases and J by 9 bases; unmatched bases: 19. Germline-derived CDR1 and CDR2 are SGHRS and YFSETQ. The CDR3 is 17 residues long. In DNA form, the CDR3 reads TGCGCCAGCAGCGGGAAGCTAGCGGAAGGAGGAGTTGGTGAGCAGTTCTTC. This gives the protein CASSGKLAEGGVGEQFF.